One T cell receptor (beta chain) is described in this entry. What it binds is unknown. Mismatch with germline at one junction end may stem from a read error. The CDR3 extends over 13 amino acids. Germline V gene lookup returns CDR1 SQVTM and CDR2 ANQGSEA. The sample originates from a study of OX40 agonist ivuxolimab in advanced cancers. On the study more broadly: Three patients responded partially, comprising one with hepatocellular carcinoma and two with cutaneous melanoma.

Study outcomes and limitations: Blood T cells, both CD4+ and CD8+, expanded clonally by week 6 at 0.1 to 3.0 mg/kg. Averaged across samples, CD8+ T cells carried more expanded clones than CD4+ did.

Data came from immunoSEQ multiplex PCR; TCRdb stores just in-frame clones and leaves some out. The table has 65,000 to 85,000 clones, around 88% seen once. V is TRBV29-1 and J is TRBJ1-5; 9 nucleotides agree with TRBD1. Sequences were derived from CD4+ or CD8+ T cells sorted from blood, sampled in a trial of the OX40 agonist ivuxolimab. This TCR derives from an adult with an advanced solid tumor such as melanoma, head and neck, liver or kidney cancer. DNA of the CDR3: TGCAGCGTAAACAGGGGGCCAGATCAGCCCCGGCATTTT. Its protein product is CSVNRGPDQPRHF.